This TCR beta chain was retrieved from a study of siplizumab effects on memory and regulatory T cells. Assaying covered 85,000 to 100,000 TCR templates per sample. Profiled with immunoSEQ multiplex PCR; TCRdb holds only in-frame clones, not every one. The repertoire consists of 85,000 to 120,000 clones, with 90% to 95% occurring once and the leading ten covering approximately 1.2%. V shed 4 bases and J shed 8 bases, with 11 bases lying between them. This CDR3 region has 12 residues. CDR1 is SNHLY and CDR2 is FYNNEI in the germline V gene. General observations from the study: Treg origin accounted for an average of approximately 69% of mappable alloreactive CD4+ clones with siplizumab and less than 30% in controls.

This clone was recorded a few times. The antigen remains undetermined. The sequenced sample consisted of CD4+ T cells sorted from blood. This receptor was obtained from a human donor in good health. The chain uses TRBV2 and TRBJ1-2; D uncertain. This chain's CDR3 is CASSGPTRGYTF. Written as DNA, the CDR3 is TGTGCCAGCAGTGGGCCTACAAGAGGCTACACCTTC.